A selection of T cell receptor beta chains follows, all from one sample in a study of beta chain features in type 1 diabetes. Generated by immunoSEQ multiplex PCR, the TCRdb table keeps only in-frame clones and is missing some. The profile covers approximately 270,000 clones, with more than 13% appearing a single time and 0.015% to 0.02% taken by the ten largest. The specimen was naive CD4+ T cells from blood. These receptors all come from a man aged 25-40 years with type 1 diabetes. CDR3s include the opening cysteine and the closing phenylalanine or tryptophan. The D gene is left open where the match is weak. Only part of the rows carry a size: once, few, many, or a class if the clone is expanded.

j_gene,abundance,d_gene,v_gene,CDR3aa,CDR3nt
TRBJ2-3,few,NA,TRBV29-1,CSVVPGPRVPDTQYF,TGCAGCGTTGTTCCAGGGCCTCGGGTACCAGATACGCAGTATTTT
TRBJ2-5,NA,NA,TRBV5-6,CASSRDSPETQYF,TGTGCCAGCAGCCGTGACAGCCCAGAGACCCAGTACTTC
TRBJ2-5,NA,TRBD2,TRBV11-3,CASSFGTTAGETQYF,TGTGCCAGCAGCTTCGGGACCACAGCGGGGGAGACCCAGTACTTC
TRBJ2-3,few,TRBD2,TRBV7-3,CASSPGLAGGPDTQYF,TGTGCCAGCAGCCCCGGACTAGCGGGAGGGCCGGATACGCAGTATTTT
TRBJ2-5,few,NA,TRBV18,CASSPPSRQETQYF,TGTGCCAGCTCACCACCGTCGCGTCAAGAGACCCAGTACTTC
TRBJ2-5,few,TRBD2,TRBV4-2,CASSPLAGGTQETQYF,TGTGCCAGCAGCCCCTTAGCGGGAGGAACCCAAGAGACCCAGTACTTC
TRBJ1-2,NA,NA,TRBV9,CASSAIQGSYGYTF,TGTGCCAGCAGCGCCATACAGGGTTCCTATGGCTACACCTTC
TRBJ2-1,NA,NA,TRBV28,CASPRSGISSYNEQFF,TGTGCCAGCCCCAGGTCGGGAATTTCCTCCTACAATGAGCAGTTCTTC
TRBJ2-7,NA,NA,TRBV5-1,CASSPRSGPGYEQYF,TGCGCCAGCAGCCCGCGGTCAGGGCCAGGCTACGAGCAGTACTTC
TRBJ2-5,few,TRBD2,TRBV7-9,CASSLYSGRVQETQYF,TGTGCCAGCAGCTTGTATAGCGGGAGAGTACAAGAGACCCAGTACTTC
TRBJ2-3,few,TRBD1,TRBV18,CASSPGTGGPRGSTDTQYF,TGTGCCAGCTCACCCGGGACAGGGGGCCCGAGAGGTAGCACAGATACGCAGTATTTT
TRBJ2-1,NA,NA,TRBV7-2,CASSSSSYNEQFF,TGTGCCAGCAGCTCGAGCTCCTACAATGAGCAGTTCTTC
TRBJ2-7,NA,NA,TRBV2,CASSEGSGTGPYEQYF,TGTGCCAGCAGTGAAGGATCCGGCACAGGGCCGTACGAGCAGTACTTC
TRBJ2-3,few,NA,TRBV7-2,CASSSQFQRQNTDTQYF,TGTGCCAGCAGCTCACAATTCCAAAGACAAAACACAGATACGCAGTATTTT
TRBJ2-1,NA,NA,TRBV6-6,CASIPAGPSYNEQFF,TGTGCCAGCATCCCGGCGGGACCATCCTACAATGAGCAGTTCTTC
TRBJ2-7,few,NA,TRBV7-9,CASSSYRSYEQYF,TGTGCCAGCAGCTCCTACCGCTCCTACGAGCAGTACTTC
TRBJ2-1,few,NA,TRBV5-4,CASSLDSGAYNEQFF,TGTGCCAGCAGCTTGGACAGCGGAGCCTACAATGAGCAGTTCTTC
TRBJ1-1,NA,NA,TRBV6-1,CASSEETAEAFF,TGTGCCAGCAGTGAAGAAACGGCTGAAGCTTTCTTT
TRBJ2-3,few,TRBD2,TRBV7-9,CASSLGLAGGPTDTQYF,TGTGCCAGCAGCTTAGGACTAGCGGGAGGGCCCACAGATACGCAGTATTTT
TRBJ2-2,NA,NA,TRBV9,CASSVAGGANTGELFF,TGTGCCAGCAGCGTAGCTGGCGGAGCGAACACCGGGGAGCTGTTTTTT
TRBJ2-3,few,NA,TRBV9,CASSVEQATDTQYF,TGTGCCAGCAGCGTAGAGCAGGCCACAGATACGCAGTATTTT
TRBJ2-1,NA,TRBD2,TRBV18,CASSPTPAGGLRNEQFF,TGTGCCAGCTCACCTACCCCAGCGGGAGGGCTACGGAATGAGCAGTTCTTC
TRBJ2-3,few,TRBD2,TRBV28,CASSFLAGLAGTQYF,TGTGCCAGCAGTTTTCTAGCGGGCCTGGCTGGTACGCAGTATTTT
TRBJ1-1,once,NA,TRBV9,CASSSEAHTEAFF,TGTGCCAGCTCCTCGGAGGCACACACTGAAGCTTTCTTT